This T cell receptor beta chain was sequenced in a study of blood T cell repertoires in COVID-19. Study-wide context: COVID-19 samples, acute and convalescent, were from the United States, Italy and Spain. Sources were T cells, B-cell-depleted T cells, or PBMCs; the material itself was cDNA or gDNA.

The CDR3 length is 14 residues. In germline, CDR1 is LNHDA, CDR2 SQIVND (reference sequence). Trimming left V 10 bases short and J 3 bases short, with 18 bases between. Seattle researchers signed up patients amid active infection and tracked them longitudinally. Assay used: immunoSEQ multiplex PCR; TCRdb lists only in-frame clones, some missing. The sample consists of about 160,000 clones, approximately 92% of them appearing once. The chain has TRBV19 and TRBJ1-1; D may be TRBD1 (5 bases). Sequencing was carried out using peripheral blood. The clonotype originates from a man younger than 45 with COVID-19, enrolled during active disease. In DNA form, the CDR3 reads TGTGCCATTTCCCCCCGGGGGAGAGACACTGAAGCTTTCTTT. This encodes CAISPRGRDTEAFF. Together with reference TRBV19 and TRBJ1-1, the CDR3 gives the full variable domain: DGGITQSPKYLFRKEGQNVTLSCEQNLNHDAMYWYRQDPGQGLRLIYYSQIVNDFQKGDIAEGYSVSREKKESFPLTVTSAQKNPTAFYLCAISPRGRDTEAFFGQGTRLTVV.